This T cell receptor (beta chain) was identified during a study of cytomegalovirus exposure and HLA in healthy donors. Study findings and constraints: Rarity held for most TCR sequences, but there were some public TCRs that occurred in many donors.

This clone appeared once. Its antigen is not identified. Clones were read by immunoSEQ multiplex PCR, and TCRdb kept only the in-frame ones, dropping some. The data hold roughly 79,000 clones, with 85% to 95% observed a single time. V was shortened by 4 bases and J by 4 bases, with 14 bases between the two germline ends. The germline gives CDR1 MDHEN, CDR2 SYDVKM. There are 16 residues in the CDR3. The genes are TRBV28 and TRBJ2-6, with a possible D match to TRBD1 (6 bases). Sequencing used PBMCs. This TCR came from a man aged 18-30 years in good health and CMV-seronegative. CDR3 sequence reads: CASSSGQRAGANVLTF. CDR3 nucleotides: TGTGCCAGCAGTTCGGGACAACGAGCAGGGGCCAACGTCCTGACTTTC. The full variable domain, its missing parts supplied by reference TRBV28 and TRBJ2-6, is DVKVTQSSRYLVKRTGEKVFLECVQDMDHENMFWYRQDPGLGLRLIYFSYDVKMKEKGDIPEGYSVSREKKERFSLILESASTNQTSMYLCASSSGQRAGANVLTFGAGSRLTVL.